This TCR beta chain originates from a study of cytotoxic CD8 clonotypes in ibrutinib-treated CLL. As for the study in general: Response samples were taken after a median roughly 12 months of treatment, range 6 to 36. On average, around 89,000 productive rearrangements and more than 200,000 productive templates per sample.

CDR1 and CDR2 from the germline V gene are SGHTA and FQGNSA. The germline V and J ends were trimmed by 1 base and 3 bases, with 13 bases remaining between them. CDR3 length: 15 amino acids. Profiled with immunoSEQ multiplex PCR; TCRdb holds only in-frame clones, not every one. This table has 110,000 to 150,000 clones, under 95% appearing once. Study-wide findings and caveats: Sampling times (in sustained-remission versus progressing patients) were not the same.

To note about this clone: Its antigen is as yet unknown.

The rearrangement uses TRBV7-2 and TRBJ2-7; TRBD1 or TRBD2 may be the D gene (5 bases each). Sequencing was performed on PBMCs, taken after 12 months of ibrutinib treatment. The sequence was obtained from a human donor with chronic lymphocytic leukemia. This CDR3 is CASSLDLGRVYEQYF. The DNA for the CDR3 is TGTGCCAGCAGCTTAGATTTGGGGCGGGTCTACGAGCAGTACTTC.